The 7 T cell receptor beta chains below were found in one sample sequenced in a study of T-cell reconstitution after alpha-beta-depleted transplantation in children. The TCRbeta library was prepared with unique molecular identifiers. TCRdb re-called the PCR reads with MiXCR, one entry per CDR3 protein. Of about 16,000 distinct CDR3 sequences listed, 4.5% to 6.5% were seen once; the top ten hold 5.5% to 7.5%. The sample in question was PBMCs, obtained before TCRalphabeta/CD19-depleted stem cell transplant. These receptors were collected from a boy aged 5-17 years with acute lymphoblastic leukemia, due to receive a stem cell transplant.

This clonotype rates as medium-sized. V and J are TRBV4-3 and TRBJ1-1, with a possible D match to TRBD1 (5 bases). V gave up 1 base and J gave up 0 bases, with 18 bases separating them. This CDR3 region has 18 residues. Germline CDR1 and CDR2: LGHNA and YSLEER. As DNA, the CDR3 is TGCGCCAGCAGCCAAGGAAGTTATGGGACTGCTATGAACACTGAAGCTTTCTTT. This gives the protein CASSQGSYGTAMNTEAFF.

This clonotype was seen more than once but under ten times. The chain recombines TRBV28 with TRBJ1-4, with unresolved D. Germline assignment: CDR1 MDHEN and CDR2 SYDVKM. The CDR3 is 15 amino acids. Trimming took 6 bases from V and 3 from J, leaving 14 bases between them. CDR3 DNA: TGTGCCAGCAGGAATGTAGGAGCATCTAATGAAAAACTGTTTTTT. Amino acid sequence: CASRNVGASNEKLFF. The full variable domain, completed using reference TRBV28 and TRBJ1-4, is DVKVTQSSRYLVKRTGEKVFLECVQDMDHENMFWYRQDPGLGLRLIYFSYDVKMKEKGDIPEGYSVSREKKERFSLILESASTNQTSMYLCASRNVGASNEKLFFGSGTQLSVL.

There are many counts of this clonotype. The CDR3 DNA is TGTGCCAGCAGTTTATCGCCGGGGACGAGGAACGAGCAGTACTTC. Translating it yields CASSLSPGTRNEQYF. The chain links TRBV27 to TRBJ2-7; D assignment may be TRBD1 or TRBD2 (5 bases each). Trimming shortened V by 0 bases and J by 5 bases, and 14 bases separated the two germline ends. Per germline, CDR1 MNHEY and CDR2 SMNVEV (reference sequence). The CDR3 runs 15 residues.

In this sample, this clonotype turned up many times. The chain recombines TRBV6-6 with TRBJ1-2, with D possibly being TRBD1 (5 bases). Germline V lookup: CDR1 MNHNY, CDR2 SVGAGI (reference sequence). V was trimmed by 6 bases and J by 5 bases, leaving 13 bases between them. This CDR3 spans 13 amino acids. The CDR3 DNA reads as TGTGCCAGCAGAAGGGGTTCTCCTTATGGCTACACCTTC. Its translation is CASRRGSPYGYTF.

The table lists this clonotype with many counts. V and J are TRBV14 and TRBJ2-7; 11 nucleotides align to TRBD2. The CDR3 has 15 residues. Trimming at V came to 4 bases and at J to 4 bases, leaving 6 bases not matched to a gene. Germline assignment: CDR1 SGHDN and CDR2 FVKESK. Here the CDR3 DNA reads TGTGCCAGCAGCCGTAGCGGGGGGGTAAGGTACGAGCAGTACTTC. Protein product: CASSRSGGVRYEQYF.

This clonotype came up many times. This chain uses TRBV4-3 with TRBJ1-5; 9 positions agree with TRBD1. Germline V CDR1 and CDR2: LGHNA, YSLEER. The trim removed 0 bases at V and 3 bases at J, leaving 15 bases unmatched. The CDR3 spans 20 residues. CDR3 nucleotide sequence: TGCGCCAGCAGCCAAGAACCTATTTGGTCGGACAGGGGTCTCAATCAGCCCCAGCATTTT. Translated: CASSQEPIWSDRGLNQPQHF.

This clonotype was seen many times. The chain combines TRBV4-3 with TRBJ1-2; perhaps TRBD1 as D (6 bases). The V gene lost 4 bases and the J gene lost 0 bases, with 12 bases spanning the gap. Germline V gene sequence: CDR1 LGHNA, CDR2 YSLEER. This CDR3 has 15 residues. The CDR3 DNA sequence: TGCGCCAGCAGCCGATACAGGGCGACTAACTATGGCTACACCTTC. Its translation is CASSRYRATNYGYTF.